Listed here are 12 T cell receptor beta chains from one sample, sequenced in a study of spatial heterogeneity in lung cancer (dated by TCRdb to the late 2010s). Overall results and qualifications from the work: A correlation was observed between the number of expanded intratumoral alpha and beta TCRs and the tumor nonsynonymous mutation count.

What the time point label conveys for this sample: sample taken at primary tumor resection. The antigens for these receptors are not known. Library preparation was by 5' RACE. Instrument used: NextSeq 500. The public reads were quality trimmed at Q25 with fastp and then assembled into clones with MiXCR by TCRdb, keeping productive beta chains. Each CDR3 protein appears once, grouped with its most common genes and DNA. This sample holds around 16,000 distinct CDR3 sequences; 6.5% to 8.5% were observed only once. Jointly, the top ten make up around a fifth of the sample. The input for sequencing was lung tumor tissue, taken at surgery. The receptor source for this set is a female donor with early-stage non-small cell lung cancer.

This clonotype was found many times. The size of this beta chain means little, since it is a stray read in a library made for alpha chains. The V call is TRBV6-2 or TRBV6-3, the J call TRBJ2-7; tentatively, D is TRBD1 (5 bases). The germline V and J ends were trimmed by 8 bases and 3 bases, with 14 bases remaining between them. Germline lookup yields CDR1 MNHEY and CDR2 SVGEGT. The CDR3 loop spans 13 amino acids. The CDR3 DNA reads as TGTGCCAGCGGGGCTGGAGCAAACTACGAGCAGTACTTC. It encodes CASGAGANYEQYF.

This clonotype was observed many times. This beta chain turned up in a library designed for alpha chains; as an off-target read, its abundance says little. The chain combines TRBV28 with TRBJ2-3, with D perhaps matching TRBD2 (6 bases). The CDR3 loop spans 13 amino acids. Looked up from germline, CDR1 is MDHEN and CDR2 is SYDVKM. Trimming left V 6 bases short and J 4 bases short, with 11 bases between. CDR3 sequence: CASSWRGSDTQYF. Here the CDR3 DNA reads TGTGCCAGCAGCTGGAGGGGCTCAGATACGCAGTATTTT.

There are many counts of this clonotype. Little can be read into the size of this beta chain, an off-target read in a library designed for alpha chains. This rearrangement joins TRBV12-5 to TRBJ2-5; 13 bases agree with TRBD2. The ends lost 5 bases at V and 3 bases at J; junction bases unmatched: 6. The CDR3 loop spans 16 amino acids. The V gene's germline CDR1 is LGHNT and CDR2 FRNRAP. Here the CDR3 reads CASGPGLAGVKETQYF. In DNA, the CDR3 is TGTGCTAGTGGTCCCGGACTAGCGGGGGTGAAAGAGACCCAGTACTTC.

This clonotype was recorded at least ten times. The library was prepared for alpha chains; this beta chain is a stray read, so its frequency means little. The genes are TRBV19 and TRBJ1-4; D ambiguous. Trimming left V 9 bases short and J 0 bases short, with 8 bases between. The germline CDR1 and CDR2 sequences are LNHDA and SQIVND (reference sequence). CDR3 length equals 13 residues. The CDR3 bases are TGTGCCAGCTCCCTTGCAACTAATGAAAAACTGTTTTTT. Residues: CASSLATNEKLFF.

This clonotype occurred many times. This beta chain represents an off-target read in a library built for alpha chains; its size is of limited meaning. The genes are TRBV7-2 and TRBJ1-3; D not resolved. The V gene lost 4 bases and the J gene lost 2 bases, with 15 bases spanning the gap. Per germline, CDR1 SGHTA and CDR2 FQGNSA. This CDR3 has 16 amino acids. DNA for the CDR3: TGTGCCAGCAGCTCCTCGGCCCGGAAGGCTGGAAACACCATATATTTT. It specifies CASSSSARKAGNTIYF.

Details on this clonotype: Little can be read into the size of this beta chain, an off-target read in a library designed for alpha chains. The CDR3 loop is CASSEGGLSGAFNYGYTF. The CDR3 nucleotides are TGCGCCAGCAGCGAGGGAGGTTTATCGGGGGCCTTTAACTATGGCTACACCTTC. The chain joins TRBV5-1 to TRBJ1-2, with D perhaps TRBD1 (6 bases). Deletions cut 4 bases from V and 1 base from J, with 23 bases between. The CDR3 loop spans 18 amino acids. The germline gives CDR1 SGHRS, CDR2 YFSETQ.

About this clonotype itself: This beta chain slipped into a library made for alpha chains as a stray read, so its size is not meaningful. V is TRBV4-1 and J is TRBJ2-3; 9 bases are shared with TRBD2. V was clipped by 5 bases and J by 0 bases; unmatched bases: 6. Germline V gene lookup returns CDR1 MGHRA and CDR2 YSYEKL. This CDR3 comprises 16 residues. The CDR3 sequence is CASSSGGSSSTDTQYF. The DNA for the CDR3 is TGCGCCAGCAGCAGCGGGGGGTCTTCTAGCACAGATACGCAGTATTTT.

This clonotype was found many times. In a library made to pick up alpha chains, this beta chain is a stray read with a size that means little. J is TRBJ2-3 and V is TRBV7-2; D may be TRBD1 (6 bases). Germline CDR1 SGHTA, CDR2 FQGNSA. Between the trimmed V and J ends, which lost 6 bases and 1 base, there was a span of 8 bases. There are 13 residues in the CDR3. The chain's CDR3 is CASRSGGTDTQYF. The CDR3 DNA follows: TGTGCCAGCAGGTCAGGGGGCACAGATACGCAGTATTTT.

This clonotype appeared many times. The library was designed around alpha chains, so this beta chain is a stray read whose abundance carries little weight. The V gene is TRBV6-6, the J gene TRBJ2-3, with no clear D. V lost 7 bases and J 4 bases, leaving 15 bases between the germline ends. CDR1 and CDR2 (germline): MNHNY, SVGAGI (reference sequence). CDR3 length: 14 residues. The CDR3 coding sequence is TGTGCCAGCACACAAGTGGGCCTGGCAGATACGCAGTATTTT. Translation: CASTQVGLADTQYF.

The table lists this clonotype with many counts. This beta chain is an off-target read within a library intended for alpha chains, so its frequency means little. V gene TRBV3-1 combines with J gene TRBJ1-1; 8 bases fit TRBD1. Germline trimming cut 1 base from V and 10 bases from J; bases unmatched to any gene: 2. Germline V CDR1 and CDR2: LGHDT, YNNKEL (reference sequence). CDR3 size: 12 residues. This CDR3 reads CASSQGTGIAFF. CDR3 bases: TGTGCCAGCAGCCAAGGGACAGGGATAGCTTTCTTT. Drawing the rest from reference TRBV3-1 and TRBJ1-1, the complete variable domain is DTAVSQTPKYLVTQMGNDKSIKCEQNLGHDTMYWYKQDSKKFLKIMFSYNNKELIINETVPNRFSPKSPDKAHLNLHINSLELGDSAVYFCASSQGTGIAFFGQGTRLTVV.

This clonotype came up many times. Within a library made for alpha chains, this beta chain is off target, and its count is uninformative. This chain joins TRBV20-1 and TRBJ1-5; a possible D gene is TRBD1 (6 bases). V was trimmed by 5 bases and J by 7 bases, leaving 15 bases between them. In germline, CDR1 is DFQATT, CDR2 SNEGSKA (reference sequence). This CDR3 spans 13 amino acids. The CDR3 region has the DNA TGCAGTGCTGCCCCGGTCAGGGGCCAGCCCCAGCATTTT. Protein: CSAAPVRGQPQHF.

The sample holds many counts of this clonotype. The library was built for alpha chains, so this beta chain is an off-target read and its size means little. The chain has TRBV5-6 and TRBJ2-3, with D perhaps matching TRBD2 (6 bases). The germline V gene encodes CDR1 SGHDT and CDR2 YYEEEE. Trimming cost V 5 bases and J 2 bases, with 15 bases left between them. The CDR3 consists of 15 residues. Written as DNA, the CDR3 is TGTGCCAGCAGTATAGACGGAGGGTTCACAGATACGCAGTATTTT. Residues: CASSIDGGFTDTQYF. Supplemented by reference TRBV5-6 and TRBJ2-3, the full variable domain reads DAGVTQSPTHLIKTRGQQVTLRCSPKSGHDTVSWYQQALGQGPQFIFQYYEEEERQRGNFPDRFSGHQFPNYSSELNVNALLLGDSALYLCASSIDGGFTDTQYFGPGTRLTVL.